The present entry profiles one T cell receptor beta chain with its context. Its specificity is unknown. This sample was taken from a study of cytomegalovirus exposure and HLA in healthy donors. Overall study findings and caveats: CMV serostatus was the sole immune exposure data available. Cytomegalovirus-associated TCR beta chains were listed, numbering 164.

The length of the CDR3 is 12 residues. V dropped 3 bases and J dropped 3 bases, with 5 bases sitting between them. The germline V gene has CDR1 MNHEY and CDR2 SVGAGI. Amplification used 60 Vbeta primers and 13 Jbeta primers. The data were produced by immunoSEQ multiplex PCR, yet TCRdb's version contains in-frame clones alone and is incomplete. The sample lists about 160,000 clones, over 70% seen once, with just under 3% in the top ten. Input material: PBMCs. This sequence was found in a woman aged 50 to 65 in good health and CMV-seropositive. The genes are TRBV6-5 and TRBJ1-1, with no clear D. The CDR3 nucleotides read TGTGCCAGCAGTTATTCAGACACTGAAGCTTTCTTT. Protein product: CASSYSDTEAFF.